The 21 T cell receptor beta chains below come from one sample, sequenced in a study of long-term antiretroviral therapy in people with HIV. The assay used was immunoSEQ (version v3.0), run at survey level. Generated by immunoSEQ multiplex PCR, the TCRdb table keeps only in-frame clones and is missing some. The table shows roughly 30,000 clones, with roughly 94% occurring only once. The sequenced sample was unsorted PBMCs, obtained 5.3 years after starting antiretroviral therapy. These TCRs come from a man aged 45-65 years with HIV.

The V and J genes are TRBV7-2 and TRBJ2-7; no definite D call. The CDR3 length is 13 residues. Germline V gene sequence: CDR1 SGHTA, CDR2 FQGNSA. Trimming shortened V by 1 base and J by 3 bases, and 7 bases separated the two germline ends. In DNA, the CDR3 is TGTGCCAGCAGCTTAGAAGTGGGCTACGAGCAGTACTTC. As protein: CASSLEVGYEQYF.

V usage is TRBV2 and J usage is TRBJ1-1; D remains unclear. Germline V gives CDR1 SNHLY, CDR2 FYNNEI. There are 14 residues in the CDR3. Trimming removed 4 bases from V and 0 bases from J, with 9 bases in between. The CDR3 is CASSVRQMNTEAFF. CDR3 nucleotides: TGTGCCAGCAGTGTCCGCCAGATGAACACTGAAGCTTTCTTT.

The rearrangement links TRBV6-5 to TRBJ1-1; D possibly corresponds to TRBD1 (5 bases). CDR3 length: 12 amino acids. Germline V gene data show CDR1 as MNHEY and CDR2 as SVGAGI. Trimming pared 5 bases from V and 11 bases from J, leaving 15 bases between. The CDR3 nucleotides are TGTGCCAGCAGTGAGCCAGGGATGACGGCTTTCTTT. Amino acids: CASSEPGMTAFF.

The rearrangement links TRBV25-1 to TRBJ1-2; D is ambiguous. The CDR3 is 15 amino acids. Trimming pared 2 bases from V and 0 bases from J, leaving 10 bases between. Germline CDR1 is MGHDK and CDR2 is SYGVNS. The CDR3 sequence: CASSEGIGANYGYTF. CDR3 nucleotide sequence: TGTGCCAGCAGTGAAGGGATTGGAGCTAACTATGGCTACACCTTC.

The V gene is TRBV27, the J gene TRBJ2-3; no clear D gene. Trimming removed 0 bases at V and 4 bases at J, with 11 bases between. Germline-derived CDR1 and CDR2 are MNHEY and SMNVEV (reference sequence). This CDR3 is built from 15 residues. Here the CDR3 reads CASSLSGMVPDTQYF. Here the CDR3 DNA reads TGTGCCAGCAGTTTATCGGGGATGGTCCCAGATACGCAGTATTTT.

V gene TRBV2 combines with J gene TRBJ1-2, with TRBD1 identical over 7 bases. V lost 6 bases and J lost 7; bases outside the gene matches: 8. Germline V CDR1 and CDR2: SNHLY, FYNNEI. The CDR3 consists of 13 residues. The CDR3 loop reads CASRMDRRIGYTF. The DNA for the CDR3 is TGTGCCAGCAGGATGGACAGGAGAATTGGCTACACCTTC.

V and J are TRBV7-9 and TRBJ1-1; no firm D call. Germline CDR1 and CDR2: SEHNR and FQNEAQ (reference sequence). The CDR3 runs 13 residues. V lost 3 bases and J 1 base, leaving 6 bases between the germline ends. CDR3 nucleotides: TGTGCCAGCAGCTTTGACGGGAACACTGAAGCTTTCTTT. Protein sequence: CASSFDGNTEAFF.

The V call is TRBV6-5, the J call TRBJ2-7; D is perhaps TRBD2 (5 bases). V was cut by 5 bases and J by 5 bases, with 13 bases left in between. Germline assignment: CDR1 MNHEY and CDR2 SVGAGI. CDR3 length equals 13 residues. The CDR3: CASSMGLRDEQYF. Here the CDR3 DNA reads TGTGCCAGCAGTATGGGCTTGAGGGACGAGCAGTACTTC.

The chain uses TRBV6-1 and TRBJ1-2; perhaps TRBD1 as D (5 bases). Germline lookup yields CDR1 MNHNS and CDR2 SASEGT. The ends were cut back, 4 bases at V and 5 bases at J, with 14 bases in the middle. The CDR3 loop spans 14 amino acids. This CDR3 reads CASSGDSLWYGYTF. CDR3 DNA: TGTGCCAGCAGTGGTGACAGCCTGTGGTATGGCTACACCTTC.

The gene calls are TRBV6-6 and TRBJ2-2; D remains unclear. V lost 4 bases to trimming and J lost 5 bases, with 11 bases between them. CDR3 length equals 14 residues. Germline CDR1 reads MNHNY; CDR2 reads SVGAGI (reference sequence). The CDR3 coding sequence is TGTGCCAGCAGTTCCCAGTTTGCGACCGGGGAGCTGTTTTTT. Translating it yields CASSSQFATGELFF.

This clone was detected only a few times. The rearrangement links TRBV12-5 to TRBJ2-7, with a possible D match to TRBD1 (5 bases). V dropped 7 bases and J dropped 3 bases, with 7 bases sitting between them. The CDR3 covers 11 residues. Germline CDR1 reads LGHNT; CDR2 reads FRNRAP. The CDR3 DNA sequence: TGTGCTAGTGCAGGGAACTACGAGCAGTACTTC. Protein product: CASAGNYEQYF.

J is TRBJ1-4 and V is TRBV6-6; D gene unclear. The CDR3 runs 15 residues. V was pared by 8 bases and J by 0 bases, with 13 bases between. Germline V gene data show CDR1 as MNHNY and CDR2 as SVGAGI (reference sequence). CDR3: CASLDTDATNEKLFF. CDR3 coding DNA: TGTGCCAGCCTTGATACCGATGCAACTAATGAAAAACTGTTTTTT.

V is TRBV14 and J is TRBJ2-7, with unresolved D. There are 16 residues in the CDR3. Germline loops: CDR1 SGHDN, CDR2 FVKESK. Deletions cut 1 base from V and 1 base from J, with 14 bases between. The CDR3 spells CASSQGKSHPSYEQYF. CDR3 in DNA: TGTGCCAGCAGCCAAGGGAAATCTCATCCTTCCTACGAGCAGTACTTC.

The chain employs TRBV5-1 and TRBJ2-2; D gene uncertain. The ends were cut back, 2 bases at V and 3 bases at J, with 11 bases in the middle. From germline, CDR1 is SGHRS and CDR2 YFSETQ. The CDR3 is 15 residues long. Written as DNA, the CDR3 is TGCGCCAGCAGCTTCTCGCGGCAGGACACCGGGGAGCTGTTTTTT. This encodes CASSFSRQDTGELFF.

This clone was found once. This sequence joins TRBV5-1 and TRBJ2-1; the match to TRBD1 covers 7 bases. Germline V CDR1 and CDR2: SGHRS, YFSETQ. This CDR3 comprises 14 residues. V was pared by 3 bases and J by 4 bases, with 4 bases of the junction left unmatched. CDR3: CASSSGQEYNEQFF. DNA of the CDR3: TGCGCCAGCAGCTCTGGACAGGAGTACAATGAGCAGTTCTTC.

The gene calls are TRBV7-6 and TRBJ2-2, with D possibly matching TRBD2 (6 bases). There are 15 residues in the CDR3. V was pared by 4 bases and J by 6 bases, with 15 bases between. Germline values: CDR1 SGHVS, CDR2 FNYEAQ. This CDR3 reads CASSSELRGPGELFF. The CDR3 bases are TGTGCCAGCAGCTCAGAATTGCGGGGCCCCGGGGAGCTGTTTTTT.

This rearrangement joins TRBV29-1 to TRBJ2-4; D unclear. With 1 base removed from V and 0 bases from J, the gap between germline ends came to 7 bases. The CDR3 spans 14 residues. The V gene's germline CDR1 is SQVTM and CDR2 ANQGSEA. Here the CDR3 reads CSVEGMGAKNIQYF. The CDR3 DNA reads TGCAGCGTTGAAGGGATGGGAGCCAAAAACATTCAGTACTTC.

This chain uses TRBV4-3 with TRBJ1-2; TRBD1 aligns across 9 bases. Looked up from germline, CDR1 is LGHNA and CDR2 is YSLEER. The V segment lost 0 bases and the J segment 8 bases; nucleotides outside the gene matches: 4. The CDR3 covers 14 residues. The CDR3, as DNA: TGCGCCAGCAGCCAAGACTACAGGGGGCAAGGCTACACCTTC. Protein: CASSQDYRGQGYTF.

The rearrangement joins TRBV9 to TRBJ1-2; weak D call: TRBD1 (6 bases). The V and J ends lost 1 base and 7 bases respectively, with 17 bases between them. The CDR3 loop spans 15 amino acids. Germline loops: CDR1 SGDLS, CDR2 YYNGEE. The CDR3 region has the DNA TGTGCCAGCAGCGTATCTGGGGGCGCCGGATTTGGCTACACCTTC. It translates to CASSVSGGAGFGYTF.

The chain carries TRBV5-6 and TRBJ2-7; D is unresolved. The CDR3 is 14 residues long. The V gene's germline CDR1 is SGHDT and CDR2 YYEEEE. Between the trimmed V and J ends, which lost 0 bases and 2 bases, there was a span of 9 bases. CDR3: CASSLVAGPYEQYF. As DNA, the CDR3 is TGTGCCAGCAGCTTGGTGGCAGGTCCCTACGAGCAGTACTTC.

The chain is built from TRBV6-1 and TRBJ1-2; tentative D call: TRBD1 (5 bases). This CDR3 has 16 residues. CDR1 MNHNS and CDR2 SASEGT come from the germline V gene. V was cut by 3 bases and J by 4 bases, with 18 bases left in between. The CDR3 loop is CASSENLRGVLYGYTF. CDR3 sequence (DNA): TGTGCCAGCAGTGAGAATTTACGGGGGGTCCTCTATGGCTACACCTTC.